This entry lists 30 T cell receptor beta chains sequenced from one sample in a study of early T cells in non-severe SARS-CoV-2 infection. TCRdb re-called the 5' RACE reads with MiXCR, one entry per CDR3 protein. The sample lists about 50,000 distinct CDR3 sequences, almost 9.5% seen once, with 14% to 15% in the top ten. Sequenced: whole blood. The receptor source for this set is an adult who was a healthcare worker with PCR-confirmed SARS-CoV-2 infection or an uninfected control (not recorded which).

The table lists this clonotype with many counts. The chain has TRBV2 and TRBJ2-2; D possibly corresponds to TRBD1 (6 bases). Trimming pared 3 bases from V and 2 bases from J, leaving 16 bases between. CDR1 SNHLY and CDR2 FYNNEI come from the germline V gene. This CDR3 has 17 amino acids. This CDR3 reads CASSEGRGGRNTGELFF. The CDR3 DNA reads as TGTGCCAGCAGTGAGGGCAGGGGTGGACGAAACACCGGGGAGCTGTTTTTT.

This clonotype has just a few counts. The CDR3 is CASSSAGRHRNEQFF. In DNA, the CDR3 is TGTGCCAGCAGTTCCGCTGGAAGACACCGCAATGAGCAGTTCTTC. The chain combines TRBV28 with TRBJ2-1; no clear D gene. Germline loops: CDR1 MDHEN, CDR2 SYDVKM. The CDR3 length is 15 residues. The V and J ends lost 4 bases and 6 bases respectively, with 16 bases between them.

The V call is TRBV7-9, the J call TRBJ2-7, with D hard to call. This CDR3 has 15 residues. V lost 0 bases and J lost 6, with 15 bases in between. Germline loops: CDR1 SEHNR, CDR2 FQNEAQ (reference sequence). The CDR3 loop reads CASSLAGPSVAEQYF. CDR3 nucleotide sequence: TGTGCCAGCAGCTTAGCCGGGCCCTCCGTGGCCGAGCAGTACTTC.

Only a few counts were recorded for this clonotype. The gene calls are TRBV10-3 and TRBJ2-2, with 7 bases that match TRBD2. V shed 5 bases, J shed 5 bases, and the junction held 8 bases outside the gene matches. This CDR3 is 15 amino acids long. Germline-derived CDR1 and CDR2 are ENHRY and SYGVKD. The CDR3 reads CAISPGLLVTGELFF. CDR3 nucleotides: TGTGCCATCAGTCCGGGACTACTAGTAACCGGGGAGCTGTTTTTT.

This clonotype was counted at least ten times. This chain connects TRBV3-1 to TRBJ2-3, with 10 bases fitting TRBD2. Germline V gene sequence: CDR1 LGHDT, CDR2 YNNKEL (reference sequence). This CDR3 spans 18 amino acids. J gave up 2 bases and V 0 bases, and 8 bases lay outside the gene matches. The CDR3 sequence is CASSQDRRLAGITDTQYF. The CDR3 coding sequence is TGTGCCAGCAGCCAAGATCGCCGACTAGCGGGTATCACAGATACGCAGTATTTT.

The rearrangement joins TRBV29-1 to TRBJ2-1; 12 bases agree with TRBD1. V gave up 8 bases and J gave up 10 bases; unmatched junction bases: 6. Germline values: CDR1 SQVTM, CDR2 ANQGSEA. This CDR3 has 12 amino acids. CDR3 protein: CSLRDRGQEQFF. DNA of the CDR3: TGCAGCCTCCGGGACAGGGGGCAGGAGCAGTTCTTC.

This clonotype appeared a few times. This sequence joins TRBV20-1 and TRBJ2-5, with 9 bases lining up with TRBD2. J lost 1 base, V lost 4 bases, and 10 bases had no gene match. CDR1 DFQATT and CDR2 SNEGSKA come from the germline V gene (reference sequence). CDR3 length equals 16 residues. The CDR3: CSATLTVAGAQETQYF. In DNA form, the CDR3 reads TGCAGTGCTACCCTCACGGTAGCGGGAGCCCAAGAGACCCAGTACTTC.

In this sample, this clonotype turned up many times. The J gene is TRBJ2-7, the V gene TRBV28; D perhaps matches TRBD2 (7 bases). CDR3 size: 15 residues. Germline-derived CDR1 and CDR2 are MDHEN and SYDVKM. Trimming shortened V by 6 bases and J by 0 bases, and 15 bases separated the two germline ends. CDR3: CASSSGTLSSYEQYF. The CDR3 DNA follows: TGTGCCAGCAGCAGCGGGACATTATCCTCCTACGAGCAGTACTTC.

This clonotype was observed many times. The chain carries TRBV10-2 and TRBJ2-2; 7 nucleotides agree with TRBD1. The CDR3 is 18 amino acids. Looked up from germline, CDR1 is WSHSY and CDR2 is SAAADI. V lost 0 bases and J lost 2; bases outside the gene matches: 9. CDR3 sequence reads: CASSESKHRTGNTGELFF. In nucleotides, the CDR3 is TGCGCCAGCAGTGAGTCGAAGCATCGGACAGGCAACACCGGGGAGCTGTTTTTT.

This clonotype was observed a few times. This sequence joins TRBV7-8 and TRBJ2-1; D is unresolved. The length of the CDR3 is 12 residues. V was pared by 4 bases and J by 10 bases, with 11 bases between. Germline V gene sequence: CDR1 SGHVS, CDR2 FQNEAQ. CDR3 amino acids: CASSWASGEQFF. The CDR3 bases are TGTGCCAGCAGCTGGGCCTCCGGGGAGCAGTTCTTC.

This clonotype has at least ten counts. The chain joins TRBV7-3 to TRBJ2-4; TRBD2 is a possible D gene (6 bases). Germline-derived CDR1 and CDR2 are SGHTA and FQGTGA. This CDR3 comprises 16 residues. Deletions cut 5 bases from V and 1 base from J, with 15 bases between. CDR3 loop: CASSPHGSGAKNIQYF. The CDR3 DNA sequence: TGTGCCAGCAGCCCGCACGGGAGTGGGGCCAAAAACATTCAGTACTTC.

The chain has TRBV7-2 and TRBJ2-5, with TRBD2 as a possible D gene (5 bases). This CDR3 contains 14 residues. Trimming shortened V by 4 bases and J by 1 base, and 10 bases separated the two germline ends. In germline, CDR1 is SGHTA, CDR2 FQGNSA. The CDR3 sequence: CASSSGLIQETQYF. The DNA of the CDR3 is TGTGCCAGCAGCTCAGGACTGATCCAAGAGACCCAGTACTTC.

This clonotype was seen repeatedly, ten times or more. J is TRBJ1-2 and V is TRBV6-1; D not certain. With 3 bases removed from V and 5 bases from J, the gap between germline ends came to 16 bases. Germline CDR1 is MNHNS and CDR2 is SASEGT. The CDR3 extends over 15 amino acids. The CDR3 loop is CASSDTDPPIYGYTF. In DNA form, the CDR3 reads TGTGCCAGCAGTGACACGGATCCACCGATATATGGCTACACCTTC.

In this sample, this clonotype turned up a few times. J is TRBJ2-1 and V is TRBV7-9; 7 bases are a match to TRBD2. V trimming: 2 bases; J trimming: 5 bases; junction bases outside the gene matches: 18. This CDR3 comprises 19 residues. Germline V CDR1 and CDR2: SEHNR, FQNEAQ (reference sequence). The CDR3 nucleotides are TGTGCCAGCAGCTTATTCCCCTTTCCTAGCGGAGGTTTTCACAATGAGCAGTTCTTC. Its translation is CASSLFPFPSGGFHNEQFF.

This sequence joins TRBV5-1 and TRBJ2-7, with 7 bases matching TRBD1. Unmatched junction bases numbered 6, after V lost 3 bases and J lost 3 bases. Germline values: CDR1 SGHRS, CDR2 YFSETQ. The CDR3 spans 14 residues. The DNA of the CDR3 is TGCGCCAGCAGCTCCCGGGCAGGGGGCTACGAGCAGTACTTC. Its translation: CASSSRAGGYEQYF.

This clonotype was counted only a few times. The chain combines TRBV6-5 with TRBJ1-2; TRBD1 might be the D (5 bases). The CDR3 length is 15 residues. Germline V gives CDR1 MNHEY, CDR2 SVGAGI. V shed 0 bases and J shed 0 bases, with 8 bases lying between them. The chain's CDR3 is CASSYSGAANYGYTF. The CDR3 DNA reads TGTGCCAGCAGTTACTCAGGGGCGGCTAACTATGGCTACACCTTC.

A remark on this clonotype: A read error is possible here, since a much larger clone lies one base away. CDR3 sequence: CVSSLGGTGSPLF. The CDR3 DNA sequence: TGTGTCAGCAGCTTAGGGGGGACAGGCTCCCCTCTCTTC. The J gene is TRBJ1-2, the V gene TRBV7-3; 8 positions agree with TRBD1. This CDR3 has 13 residues. Germline-derived CDR1 and CDR2 are SGHTA and FQGTGA.

The CDR3 protein is CASTRIGQPQHF. CDR3 DNA sequence: TGTGCCAGCACCCGGATCGGTCAGCCCCAGCATTTT. V and J are TRBV28 and TRBJ1-5; D ambiguous. V was trimmed by 7 bases and J by 6 bases, leaving 10 bases between them. The CDR3 is made up of 12 amino acids. The germline CDR1 and CDR2 sequences are MDHEN and SYDVKM.

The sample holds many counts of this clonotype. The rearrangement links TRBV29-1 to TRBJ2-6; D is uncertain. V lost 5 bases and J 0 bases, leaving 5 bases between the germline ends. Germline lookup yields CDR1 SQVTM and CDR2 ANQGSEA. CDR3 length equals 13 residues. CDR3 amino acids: CSVQVSGANVLTF. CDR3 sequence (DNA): TGCAGCGTTCAAGTCTCTGGGGCCAACGTCCTGACTTTC.

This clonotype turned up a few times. In DNA form, the CDR3 reads TGTGCCAGCAGTGGACACCCGAACACTGAAGCTTTCTTT. It translates to CASSGHPNTEAFF. V and J are TRBV28 and TRBJ1-1, with D possibly being TRBD1 (5 bases). V was cut by 5 bases and J by 1 base, with 8 bases left in between. CDR3 length: 13 residues. Germline V CDR1 and CDR2: MDHEN, SYDVKM.

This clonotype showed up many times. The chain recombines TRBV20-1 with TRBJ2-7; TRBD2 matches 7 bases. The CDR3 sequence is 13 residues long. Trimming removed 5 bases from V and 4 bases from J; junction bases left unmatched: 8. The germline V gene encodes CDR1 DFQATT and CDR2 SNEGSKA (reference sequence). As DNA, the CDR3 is TGCAGTGCTCGCGGCGGGAGCTTATACGAGCAGTACTTC. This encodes CSARGGSLYEQYF.

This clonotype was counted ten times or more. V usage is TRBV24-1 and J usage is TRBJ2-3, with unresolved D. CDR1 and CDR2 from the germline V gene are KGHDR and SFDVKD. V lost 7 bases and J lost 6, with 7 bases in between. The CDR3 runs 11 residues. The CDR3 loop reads CATSRTDTQYF. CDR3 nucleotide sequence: TGTGCCACCAGCCGAACGGATACGCAGTATTTT.

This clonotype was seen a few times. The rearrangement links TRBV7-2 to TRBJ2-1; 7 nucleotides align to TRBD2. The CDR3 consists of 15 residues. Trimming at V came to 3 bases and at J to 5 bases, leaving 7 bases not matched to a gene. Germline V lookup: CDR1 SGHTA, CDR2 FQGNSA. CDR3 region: CASSLASGYNNEQFF. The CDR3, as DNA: TGTGCCAGCAGCTTGGCTAGCGGTTACAACAATGAGCAGTTCTTC.

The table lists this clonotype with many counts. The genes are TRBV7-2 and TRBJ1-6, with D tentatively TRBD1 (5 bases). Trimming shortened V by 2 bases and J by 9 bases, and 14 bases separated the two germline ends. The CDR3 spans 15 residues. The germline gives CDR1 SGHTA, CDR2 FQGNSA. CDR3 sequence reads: CASSLSSLQGSPLHF. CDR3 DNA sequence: TGTGCCAGCAGCTTATCATCTCTGCAGGGTTCACCCCTCCACTTT.

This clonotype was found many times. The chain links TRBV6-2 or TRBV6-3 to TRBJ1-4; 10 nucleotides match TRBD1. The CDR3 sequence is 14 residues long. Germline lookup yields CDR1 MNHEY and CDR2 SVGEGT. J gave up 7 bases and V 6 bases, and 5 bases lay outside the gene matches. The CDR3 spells CASSPDRGREKLFF. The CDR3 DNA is TGTGCCAGCAGCCCCGACAGGGGGCGTGAAAAACTGTTTTTT.

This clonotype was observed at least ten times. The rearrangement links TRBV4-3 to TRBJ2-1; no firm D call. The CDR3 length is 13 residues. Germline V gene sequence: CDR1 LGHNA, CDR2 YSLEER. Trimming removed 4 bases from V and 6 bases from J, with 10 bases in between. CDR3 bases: TGCGCCAGCAGCCTCGCTCACGGCAATGAGCAGTTCTTC. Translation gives CASSLAHGNEQFF.

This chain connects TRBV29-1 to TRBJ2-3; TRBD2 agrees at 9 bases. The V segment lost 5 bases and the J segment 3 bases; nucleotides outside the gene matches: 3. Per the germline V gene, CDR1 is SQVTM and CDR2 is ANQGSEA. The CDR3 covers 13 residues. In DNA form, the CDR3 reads TGCAGCGTTTCTAGCGGGGTGACAGATACGCAGTATTTT. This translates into CSVSSGVTDTQYF.

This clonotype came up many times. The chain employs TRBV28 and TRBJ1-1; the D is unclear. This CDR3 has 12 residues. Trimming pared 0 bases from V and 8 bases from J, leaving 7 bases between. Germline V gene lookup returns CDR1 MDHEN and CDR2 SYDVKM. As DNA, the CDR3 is TGTGCCAGCAGTTTATGGGGCAGCGAAGCTTTCTTT. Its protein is CASSLWGSEAFF.

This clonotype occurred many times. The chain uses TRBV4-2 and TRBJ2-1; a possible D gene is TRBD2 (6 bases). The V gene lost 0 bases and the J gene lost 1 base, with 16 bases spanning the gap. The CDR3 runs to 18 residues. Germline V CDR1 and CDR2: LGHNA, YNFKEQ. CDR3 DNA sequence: TGTGCCAGCAGCCAAGATATGGTAGGCGGGATATCCTACAATGAGCAGTTCTTC. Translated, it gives CASSQDMVGGISYNEQFF.

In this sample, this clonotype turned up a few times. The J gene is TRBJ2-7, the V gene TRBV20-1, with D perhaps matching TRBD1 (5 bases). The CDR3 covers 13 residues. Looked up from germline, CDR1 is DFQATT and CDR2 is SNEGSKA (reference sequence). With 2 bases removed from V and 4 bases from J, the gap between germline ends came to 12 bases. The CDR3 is CSARIQGEYEQYF. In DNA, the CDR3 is TGCAGTGCTAGAATTCAAGGGGAATACGAGCAGTACTTC.